Following are 20 T cell receptor beta chains from one sample sequenced in a study of blood T cells in healthy people across ages. Together with a sample-barcoded 5' primer, a J-beta primer mix was included in a second PCR lasting about 7 to 11 cycles. TCRdb reprocessed the 5' RACE reads via MiXCR and lists one record per CDR3 protein. The table lists 750,000 to 950,000 distinct CDR3 sequences, 25% to 35% of them singletons, with about 10% in the top ten. The same data also contributed to another study, on T cells of mothers and their children.

The sequencing sample was made of blood. The receptors shown here come from a woman aged 40-49 years in good health.

This clonotype was picked up a small number of times. The gene calls are TRBV18 and TRBJ2-1; D is tentatively TRBD1 or TRBD2 (5 bases each). Germline CDR1 KGHSH, CDR2 LQKENI. V lost 1 base to trimming and J lost 3 bases, with 10 bases between them. This CDR3 contains 15 residues. The CDR3 DNA reads TGTGCCAGCTCACCACGGGACGGCATCTACAATGAGCAGTTCTTC. Its translation is CASSPRDGIYNEQFF.

This clonotype was counted at least ten times. The chain is built from TRBV12-3 or TRBV12-4 and TRBJ2-5; 12 bases fit TRBD1. The CDR3 has 14 residues. Unmatched junction bases numbered 5, after V lost 5 bases and J lost 7 bases. The CDR3 DNA follows: TGTGCCAGCAGTAGGGACAGGGGGCCGGGGACCCAGTACTTC. This gives the protein CASSRDRGPGTQYF.

This rearrangement joins TRBV7-8 to TRBJ1-2; no clear D. CDR1 SGHVS and CDR2 FQNEAQ come from the germline V gene. Trimming stripped 0 bases from V and 0 bases from J, with 11 bases between. The CDR3 runs 16 residues. The CDR3 is CASSLAGGLANYGYTF. The CDR3, as DNA: TGTGCCAGCAGCTTAGCCGGAGGTCTAGCTAACTATGGCTACACCTTC.

This clonotype showed up many times. One base away lies a much larger clone, so this may be a sequencing read error. V usage is TRBV4-3 and J usage is TRBJ2-1; 11 nucleotides agree with TRBD2. Trimming removed 3 bases from V and 9 bases from J; junction bases left unmatched: 4. Germline V gene sequence: CDR1 LGHNA, CDR2 YSLEER. This CDR3 spans 14 amino acids. The CDR3 nucleotides are TGCGCCAGCAGCCACGGGACTAGCGGCGGTGAGCAGTTCTTC. Amino acids: CASSHGTSGGEQFF.

The chain recombines TRBV29-1 with TRBJ1-4, with D perhaps TRBD1 (5 bases). The CDR3 spans 13 residues. The germline CDR1 and CDR2 sequences are SQVTM and ANQGSEA. Trimming removed 4 bases from V and 7 bases from J, with 13 bases in between. Written as DNA, the CDR3 is TGCAGCGTTGGAAGGGACCTTGGTGAAAAACTGTTTTTT. This encodes CSVGRDLGEKLFF.

A remark on this clonotype: A read error is possible here, since a much larger clone lies one base away. The gene calls are TRBV5-4 and TRBJ2-5, with TRBD1 matching over 12 bases. The V gene end was trimmed by 3 bases and the J gene end by 11 bases; junction bases not matched to a gene: 8. This CDR3 is 14 amino acids long. Germline assignment: CDR1 SGHNT and CDR2 YYREEE (reference sequence). This chain's CDR3 is CASSCRDRGQEQYF. In DNA, the CDR3 is TGTGCCAGCAGCTGCCGGGACAGGGGGCAAGAGCAGTACTTC. Full variable domain (rest looked up from reference TRBV5-4 and TRBJ2-5): ETGVTQSPTHLIKTRGQQVTLRCSSQSGHNTVSWYQQALGQGPQFIFQYYREEENGRGNFPPRFSGLQFPNYSSELNVNALELDDSALYLCASSCRDRGQEQYFGPGTRLLVL.

In its sample, this clonotype was seen many times. The chain couples TRBV24-1 to TRBJ2-1; D is unresolved. This CDR3 region has 12 residues. V gave up 6 bases and J gave up 3 bases, with 5 bases separating them. Germline CDR1 KGHDR, CDR2 SFDVKD. The CDR3 sequence: CATSSIYNEQFF. The CDR3 DNA follows: TGTGCCACCAGTTCCATCTACAATGAGCAGTTCTTC.

In the case of this clonotype: A much larger clone lies a single base off, so this may be a read error. The chain joins TRBV6-5 to TRBJ2-5, with 10 bases fitting TRBD2. Gene TRBJ2-7 matches the end of the DNA better, so the J call may be wrong. This CDR3 spans 15 amino acids. CDR1 is MNHEY and CDR2 is SVGAGI in the germline V gene. CDR3 residues: CASNYSTSGVYEQYF. The CDR3 DNA follows: TGTGCCAGCAATTACTCTACTAGCGGGGTCTACGAGCAGTACTTC.

The chain has TRBV7-2 and TRBJ2-3; TRBD2 matches 13 bases. The junction had 8 bases not matched to a gene; V was cut back by 4 bases and J by 4 bases. The germline V gene encodes CDR1 SGHTA and CDR2 FQGNSA. The CDR3 loop spans 17 amino acids. CDR3 region: CASSSSLAGGPADTQYF. In DNA form, the CDR3 reads TGTGCCAGCAGCTCATCACTAGCGGGGGGGCCAGCAGATACGCAGTATTTT.

This clonotype was seen a few times. The chain employs TRBV14 and TRBJ2-7; D ambiguous. The CDR3 runs to 14 residues. V lost 0 bases, J lost 3 bases, and 9 bases lay in between. The germline V gene encodes CDR1 SGHDN and CDR2 FVKESK. Written as DNA, the CDR3 is TGTGCCAGCAGCCAAGATACAGTACGCTACGAGCAGTACTTC. Its protein product is CASSQDTVRYEQYF.

The table lists this clonotype with many counts. This chain uses TRBV28 with TRBJ2-7; TRBD1 might be the D (6 bases). The CDR3 extends over 14 amino acids. Trimming took 2 bases from V and 4 from J, leaving 12 bases between them. Germline CDR1 reads MDHEN; CDR2 reads SYDVKM. In nucleotides, the CDR3 is TGTGCCAGCAGTTTAACAGGGTTGGGGTACGAGCAGTACTTC. Encoded protein: CASSLTGLGYEQYF.

The table lists this clonotype with a few counts. The chain couples TRBV5-5 to TRBJ2-7, with 11 bases aligning to TRBD2. This CDR3 is 16 amino acids long. Germline assignment: CDR1 SGHKS and CDR2 YYEKEE (reference sequence). After removal of 0 bases from V and 5 bases from J, the junction contained 7 bases not matched to a gene. The CDR3 region has the DNA TGTGCCAGCAGCTTGGGATTAGCGGGGGGGCGGGACGAGCAGTACTTC. This gives the protein CASSLGLAGGRDEQYF.

Concerning this clonotype itself: One end of the junction varies from germline; a read error may be responsible. V is TRBV7-9 and J is TRBJ2-1; 10 nucleotides agree with TRBD2. The CDR3 is made up of 14 amino acids. Germline V gene lookup returns CDR1 SEHNR and CDR2 FQNEAQ (reference sequence). In DNA, the CDR3 is TGTGCCAGCAGCCTAGCGGGAGCCGACAATGAGCAGTTCTTC. This gives the protein CASSLAGADNEQFF. Supplemented by reference TRBV7-9 and TRBJ2-1, the full variable domain reads DTGVSQNPRHKITKRGQNVTFRCDPISEHNRLYWYRQTLGQGPEFLTYFQNEAQLEKSRLLSDRFSAERPKGSFSTLEIQRTEQGDSAMYLCASSLAGADNEQFFGPGTRLTVL.

This clonotype occurred many times. The chain carries TRBV20-1 and TRBJ2-5; TRBD1 matches 7 bases. Germline V gives CDR1 DFQATT, CDR2 SNEGSKA (reference sequence). This CDR3 is built from 12 residues. V lost 5 bases, J lost 4 bases, and 4 bases stayed unmatched. CDR3 sequence (DNA): TGCAGTGCTTCCGACAGGGTAGAGACCCAGTACTTC. It codes for CSASDRVETQYF.

To note about this clonotype: One base away lies a much larger clone, so this may be a sequencing read error. Here the CDR3 reads CASSFGTQLSYEQYF. CDR3 in DNA: TGTGCCAGCAGCTTCGGGACTCAATTATCCTACGAGCAGTACTTC. The rearrangement links TRBV5-6 to TRBJ2-7; a possible D gene is TRBD2 (6 bases). This CDR3 has 15 amino acids. V was trimmed by 2 bases and J by 1 base, leaving 13 bases between them. Germline CDR1 SGHDT, CDR2 YYEEEE.

The J gene is TRBJ1-5, the V gene TRBV28; D is undetermined. Germline lookup yields CDR1 MDHEN and CDR2 SYDVKM. Trimming removed 5 bases at V and 3 bases at J, with 11 bases between. The CDR3 totals 14 residues. CDR3 DNA: TGTGCCAGCAGTCTCCGGGCCTCCAATCAGCCCCAGCATTTT. Translated, it gives CASSLRASNQPQHF. Full variable domain (remainder filled in from reference TRBV28 and TRBJ1-5): DVKVTQSSRYLVKRTGEKVFLECVQDMDHENMFWYRQDPGLGLRLIYFSYDVKMKEKGDIPEGYSVSREKKERFSLILESASTNQTSMYLCASSLRASNQPQHFGDGTRLSIL.

The genes are TRBV3-1 and TRBJ1-2; D not resolved. The germline V and J ends were trimmed by 4 bases and 7 bases, with 16 bases remaining between them. Germline V gene data show CDR1 as LGHDT and CDR2 as YNNKEL (reference sequence). There are 14 residues in the CDR3. The CDR3 spells CASSRPTEGSGYTF. Written as DNA, the CDR3 is TGTGCCAGCAGCCGACCTACAGAGGGCTCTGGCTACACCTTC.

As to this clonotype: An end of the junction differs from the germline gene, which may be a read error. V and J are TRBV9 and TRBJ2-5, with 7 bases identical to TRBD2. Germline values: CDR1 SGDLS, CDR2 YYNGEE. CDR3 length equals 14 residues. The CDR3 is CASSAGLNQEAQYF. As DNA, the CDR3 is TGTGCCAGCAGCGCGGGACTAAACCAAGAGGCCCAGTACTTC.

There are many counts of this clonotype. V and J are TRBV5-8 and TRBJ1-2; unclear D gene. The CDR3 totals 14 residues. Germline lookup yields CDR1 SGHTS and CDR2 YDEGEE. Trimming removed 1 base at V and 6 bases at J, with 13 bases between. CDR3 amino acids: CASSLSQRFNGYTF. Here the CDR3 DNA reads TGTGCCAGCAGCTTGTCCCAGCGTTTTAATGGCTACACCTTC.

The sample holds many counts of this clonotype. The chain uses TRBV6-2 or TRBV6-3 and TRBJ2-4, with D hard to call. V was cut by 6 bases and J by 0 bases, with 12 bases left in between. Germline CDR1 and CDR2: MNHEY and SVGEGT. The CDR3 extends over 15 amino acids. CDR3: CASRPSWVAKNIQYF. The DNA for the CDR3 is TGTGCCAGCAGGCCTTCCTGGGTAGCCAAAAACATTCAGTACTTC.